This TCR beta chain came from a study of blood T cell repertoires in COVID-19. Study overall: COVID-19 samples collected from the United States, Italy and Spain covered acute and convalescent phases. T cells, B-cell-depleted T cells, or PBMCs supplied cDNA or gDNA.

As originally analysed: Estimation of nucleated cell counts relied on the amplification of reference gene primers. Clones were read by immunoSEQ multiplex PCR, and TCRdb kept only the in-frame ones, dropping some. That table is the source of V, J and clone size, and D and trimming were worked out from the DNA. The sample shows 130,000 to 150,000 clones, 65% to 90% of them seen only once. The CDR3 loop spans 16 amino acids. The J segment lost 6 bases and the V segment lost 1 base, leaving 4 bases of the junction unmatched. The germline gives CDR1 SEHNR, CDR2 FQNEAQ (reference sequence). The TCR sequence derives from a human donor in a cohort sampled during active COVID-19. V usage is TRBV7-9 and J usage is TRBJ2-7, with TRBD2 identical over 15 bases. The specimen was peripheral blood. The DNA for the CDR3 is TGTGCCAGCAGCTTAGGGACTAGCGGGAGGGTGGGCGAGCAGTACTTC. Residues: CASSLGTSGRVGEQYF. Filled out from reference TRBV7-9 and TRBJ2-7, the complete variable domain reads DTGVSQNPRHKITKRGQNVTFRCDPISEHNRLYWYRQTLGQGPEFLTYFQNEAQLEKSRLLSDRFSAERPKGSFSTLEIQRTEQGDSAMYLCASSLGTSGRVGEQYFGPGTRLTVT.